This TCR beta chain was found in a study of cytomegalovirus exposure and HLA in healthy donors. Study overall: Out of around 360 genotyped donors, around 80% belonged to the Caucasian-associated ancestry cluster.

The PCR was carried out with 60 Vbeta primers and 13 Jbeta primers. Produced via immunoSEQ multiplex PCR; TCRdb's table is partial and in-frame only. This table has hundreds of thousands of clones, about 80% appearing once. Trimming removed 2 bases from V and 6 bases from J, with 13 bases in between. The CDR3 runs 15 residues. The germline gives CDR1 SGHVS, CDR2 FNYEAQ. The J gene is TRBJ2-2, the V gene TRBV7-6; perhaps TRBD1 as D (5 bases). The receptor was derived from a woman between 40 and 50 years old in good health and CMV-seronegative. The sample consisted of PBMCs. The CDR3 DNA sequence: TGTGCCAGCAGCTTACCCGGCAGGGAACCCGGGGAGCTGTTTTTT. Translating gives CASSLPGREPGELFF.